Detailed here is one T cell receptor (beta chain). Its antigen is unidentified. A single record per CDR3 protein comes from TCRdb applying MiXCR to the 5' RACE reads. The sample has roughly 83,000 distinct CDR3 sequences, more than 9% seen once. These data come from a study of early T cells in non-severe SARS-CoV-2 infection. For the study at large: Investigators sequenced bulk RNA drawn from unsorted whole blood, and chains remained unpaired. Study-wide results and caveats: Anti-spike CD8 responses were favored in VDJdb matching, and private and CD4 specificities were missed.

This CDR3 is built from 16 residues. V was pared by 3 bases and J by 7 bases, with 9 bases of the junction left unmatched. This clonotype originated in an adult who was a healthcare worker with PCR-confirmed SARS-CoV-2 infection or an uninfected control (not recorded which). The specimen was whole blood, collected at baseline. The V gene is TRBV12-3 or TRBV12-4, the J gene TRBJ1-5; 10 bases line up with TRBD1. In nucleotides, the CDR3 is TGTGCCAGCAGTTTCTCACCGGGACAGGGGTACCAGCCCCAGCATTTT. Translation: CASSFSPGQGYQPQHF.